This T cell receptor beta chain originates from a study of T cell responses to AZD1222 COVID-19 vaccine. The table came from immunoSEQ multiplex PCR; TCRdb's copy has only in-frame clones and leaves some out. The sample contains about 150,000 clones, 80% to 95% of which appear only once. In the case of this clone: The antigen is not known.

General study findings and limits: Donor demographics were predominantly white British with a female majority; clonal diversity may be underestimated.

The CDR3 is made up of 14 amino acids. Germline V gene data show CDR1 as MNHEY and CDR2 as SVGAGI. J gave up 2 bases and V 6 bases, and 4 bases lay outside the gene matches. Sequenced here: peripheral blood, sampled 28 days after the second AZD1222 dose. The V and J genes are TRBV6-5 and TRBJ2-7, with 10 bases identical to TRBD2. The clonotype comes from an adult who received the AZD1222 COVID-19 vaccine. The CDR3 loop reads CASRGLATPYEQYF. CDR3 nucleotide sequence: TGTGCCAGCAGGGGACTAGCGACCCCCTACGAGCAGTACTTC.